Below, 11 T cell receptor beta chains from the same sample are listed, as sequenced in a study of blood T cell repertoires in COVID-19. TCRdb keeps only in-frame clones here, not all; method: immunoSEQ multiplex PCR. The sample has approximately 88,000 clones; about 80% are singletons. Input material: peripheral blood. The receptors come from a woman over 75 with acute or convalescent COVID-19.

This clone occurred a few times. The chain recombines TRBV5-4 with TRBJ1-5; unclear D gene. Between the trimmed V and J ends, which lost 0 bases and 5 bases, there was a span of 12 bases. CDR3 length: 15 amino acids. CDR1 is SGHNT, CDR2 YYREEE, per germline (reference sequence). CDR3 bases: TGTGCCAGCAGCTTGGCCGGGAGGGCCGATCAGCCCCAGCATTTT. Translated: CASSLAGRADQPQHF.

This rearrangement joins TRBV11-3 to TRBJ2-2, with D possibly being TRBD1 (5 bases). The germline CDR1 and CDR2 sequences are SGHNT and YENEEA. The CDR3 runs 13 residues. Trimming left V 3 bases short and J 7 bases short, with 9 bases between. The CDR3 sequence is CASSFREDGELFF. Here the CDR3 DNA reads TGTGCCAGCAGCTTCAGGGAAGACGGGGAGCTGTTTTTT.

This clone was counted a few times. This sequence joins TRBV12-5 and TRBJ2-5, with 8 bases fitting TRBD2. V lost 10 bases, J lost 3 bases, and 10 bases stayed unmatched. This CDR3 spans 14 amino acids. The germline V gene encodes CDR1 LGHNT and CDR2 FRNRAP. The CDR3: CATGRGLGEETQYF. The CDR3 DNA reads as TGTGCTACCGGAAGGGGACTAGGGGAAGAGACCCAGTACTTC.

The chain joins TRBV7-3 to TRBJ1-1; tentative D call: TRBD1 (6 bases). Trimming took off 0 bases at V and 5 bases at J, with 13 bases between the two ends. Germline V lookup: CDR1 SGHTA, CDR2 FQGTGA. The CDR3 runs to 15 residues. CDR3 coding DNA: TGTGCCAGCAGCTTAACTGGGGGCCTAGGAACTGAAGCTTTCTTT. Its protein is CASSLTGGLGTEAFF.

The chain recombines TRBV4-1 with TRBJ1-4; D is ambiguous. The CDR3 consists of 18 residues. CDR1 and CDR2 (germline): MGHRA, YSYEKL. V was cut by 0 bases and J by 3 bases, with 17 bases left in between. CDR3 region: CASSQEPPPGVPNEKLFF. The CDR3 DNA reads TGCGCCAGCAGCCAAGAGCCCCCTCCCGGGGTCCCTAATGAAAAACTGTTTTTT.

CDR3: CASRGSGSNTGELFF. CDR3 DNA sequence: TGTGCCAGTCGCGGAAGCGGTTCGAACACCGGGGAGCTGTTTTTT. V and J are TRBV18 and TRBJ2-2; TRBD2 is a possible D gene (5 bases). This CDR3 is built from 15 residues. Germline V CDR1 and CDR2: KGHSH, LQKENI. The ends were cut back, 9 bases at V and 0 bases at J, with 14 bases in the middle.

This clone occurred once. The V call is TRBV4-2, the J call TRBJ1-6; 8 nucleotides match TRBD1. The CDR3 covers 15 residues. After removal of 2 bases from V and 11 bases from J, the junction contained 8 bases not matched to a gene. CDR1 LGHNA and CDR2 YNFKEQ come from the germline V gene. The CDR3 here is CASSQPRQGRPPLHF. DNA of the CDR3: TGTGCCAGCAGCCAACCCCGACAGGGGAGACCACCCCTCCACTTT.

The J gene is TRBJ2-3, the V gene TRBV5-4; 7 nucleotides agree with TRBD2. J gave up 2 bases and V 0 bases, and 3 bases lay outside the gene matches. The length of the CDR3 is 15 residues. CDR1 is SGHNT and CDR2 is YYREEE in the germline V gene (reference sequence). The CDR3 loop is CASSLDRGVTDTQYF. In DNA form, the CDR3 reads TGTGCCAGCAGCTTGGATCGGGGGGTCACAGATACGCAGTATTTT.

The CDR3 DNA is TGTGCCTGGAGTGTATCCCTCTCTGGAAACACCATATATTTT. This translates into CAWSVSLSGNTIYF. V is TRBV30 and J is TRBJ1-3; D not certain. V lost 0 bases and J lost 0, with 6 bases in between. This CDR3 has 14 amino acids. Germline CDR1 reads GTSNPN; CDR2 reads SVGIG (reference sequence).

This chain joins TRBV6-6 and TRBJ1-5, with 10 positions matching TRBD1. There are 16 residues in the CDR3. Germline CDR1 reads MNHNY; CDR2 reads SVGAGI (reference sequence). V lost 4 bases, J lost 1 base, and 4 bases stayed unmatched. This CDR3 is CASSSRTGGSNQPQHF. The CDR3 DNA sequence: TGTGCCAGCAGTTCACGGACAGGGGGAAGCAATCAGCCCCAGCATTTT.

This clone was seen only a few times. CDR3 in DNA: TGCGCCAGCAGCTTGGGAACAGTTAATTCACCCCTCCACTTT. Its translation is CASSLGTVNSPLHF. The rearrangement joins TRBV5-1 to TRBJ1-6, with D unresolved. Germline CDR1 reads SGHRS; CDR2 reads YFSETQ. V was trimmed by 0 bases and J by 6 bases, leaving 7 bases between them. This CDR3 is 14 amino acids long.